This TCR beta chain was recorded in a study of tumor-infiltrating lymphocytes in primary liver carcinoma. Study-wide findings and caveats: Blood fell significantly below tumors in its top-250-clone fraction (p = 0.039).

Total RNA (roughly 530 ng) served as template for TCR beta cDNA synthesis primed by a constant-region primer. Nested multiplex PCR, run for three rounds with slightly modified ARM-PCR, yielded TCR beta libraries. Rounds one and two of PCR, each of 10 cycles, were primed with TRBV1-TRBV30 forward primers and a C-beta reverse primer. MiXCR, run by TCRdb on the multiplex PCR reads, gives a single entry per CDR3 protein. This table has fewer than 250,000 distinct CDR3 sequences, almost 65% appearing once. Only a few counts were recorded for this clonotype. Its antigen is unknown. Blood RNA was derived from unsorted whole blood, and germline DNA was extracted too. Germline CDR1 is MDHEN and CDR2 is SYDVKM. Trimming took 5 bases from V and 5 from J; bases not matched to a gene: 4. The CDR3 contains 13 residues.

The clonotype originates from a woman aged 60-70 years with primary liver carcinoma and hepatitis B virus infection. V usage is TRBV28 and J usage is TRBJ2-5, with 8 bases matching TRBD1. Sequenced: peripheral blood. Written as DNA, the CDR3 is TGTGCCAGCAGTGCTCAGGGGGCGGAGACCCAGTACTTC. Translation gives CASSAQGAETQYF. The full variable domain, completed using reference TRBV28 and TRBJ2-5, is DVKVTQSSRYLVKRTGEKVFLECVQDMDHENMFWYRQDPGLGLRLIYFSYDVKMKEKGDIPEGYSVSREKKERFSLILESASTNQTSMYLCASSAQGAETQYFGPGTRLLVL.